Following are 25 T cell receptor beta chains from one sample sequenced in a study of sequential checkpoint blockade in melanoma. Clones were read by immunoSEQ multiplex PCR, and TCRdb kept only the in-frame ones, dropping some. The table has under 15,000 clones, under 25% seen once. Documented treatment: randomized to nivolumab then ipilimumab (arm A) or the reverse (arm B). Sequencing was performed on tumor tissue (inferred from file names), taken from a patient given nivolumab and ipilimumab in sequence. The receptors here all came from a human donor with melanoma.

V is TRBV28 and J is TRBJ2-7; perhaps TRBD2 as D (6 bases). The CDR3 consists of 14 residues. Germline CDR1 MDHEN, CDR2 SYDVKM. Trimming removed 5 bases at V and 3 bases at J, with 14 bases between. This CDR3 is CASSGQLAFYEQYF. CDR3 DNA: TGTGCCAGCAGTGGCCAACTAGCTTTCTACGAGCAGTACTTC.

This clone came up a few times. The J gene is TRBJ2-1, the V gene TRBV4-1; 8 nucleotides agree with TRBD2. Germline CDR1 is MGHRA and CDR2 is YSYEKL. Germline trimming cut 0 bases from V and 0 bases from J; bases unmatched to any gene: 4. There are 17 residues in the CDR3. The CDR3 sequence is CASSQDSGVSSYNEQFF. For the CDR3, the DNA is TGCGCCAGCAGCCAAGATAGCGGGGTCAGCTCCTACAATGAGCAGTTCTTC.

This clone was seen more than once but under ten times. One end of the junction fails to match germline, which may point to a read error. The gene calls are TRBV10-3 and TRBJ2-5; possibly TRBD1 for D (5 bases). The V gene's germline CDR1 is ENHRY and CDR2 SYGVKD. The CDR3 runs to 15 residues. The CDR3 protein is CANSYSLAGKETQYF. The CDR3 DNA is TGTGCCAACAGTTATTCGCTTGCAGGGAAAGAGACCCAGTACTTC.

The rearrangement links TRBV19 to TRBJ1-1; unclear D gene. V lost 0 bases to trimming and J lost 5 bases, with 7 bases between them. The CDR3 loop spans 13 amino acids. Germline V gene sequence: CDR1 LNHDA, CDR2 SQIVND (reference sequence). The chain's CDR3 is CASSIDRTTEAFF. In DNA, the CDR3 is TGTGCCAGTAGTATAGATCGTACTACTGAAGCTTTCTTT.

There are a few counts of this clone. The chain links TRBV10-3 to TRBJ1-5, with unresolved D. This CDR3 has 12 residues. V was cut by 10 bases and J by 3 bases, with 10 bases left in between. The V gene's germline CDR1 is ENHRY and CDR2 SYGVKD. The CDR3 bases are TGTGCCAGCCGTCAGCCCAATCAGCCCCAGCATTTT. Its protein is CASRQPNQPQHF.

This clone appeared a few times. This chain links TRBV28 with TRBJ2-6; perhaps D is TRBD1 or TRBD2 (5 bases each). From germline, CDR1 is MDHEN and CDR2 SYDVKM. This CDR3 is 17 amino acids long. With 3 bases removed from V and 1 base from J, the gap between germline ends came to 13 bases. In nucleotides, the CDR3 is TGTGCCAGCAGTTTTGGGACCTCCTGGTCTGGGGCCAACGTCCTGACTTTC. It encodes CASSFGTSWSGANVLTF.

The chain employs TRBV28 and TRBJ1-3; D is perhaps TRBD1 (5 bases). Trimming removed 2 bases from V and 4 bases from J, with 9 bases in between. Germline V CDR1 and CDR2: MDHEN, SYDVKM. The CDR3 runs 14 residues. The CDR3 DNA is TGTGCCAGCAGTTTAGGGGGTACGGGAAACACCATATATTTT. Amino acid sequence: CASSLGGTGNTIYF.

The V call is TRBV6-8, the J call TRBJ2-2, with D hard to call. Germline V CDR1 and CDR2: MNHGY, SAAAGT. The CDR3 is 13 residues long. Trimming took off 4 bases at V and 7 bases at J, with 10 bases between the two ends. In DNA form, the CDR3 reads TGTGCCAGCAGTTTCCCTTATAACGGGGAGCTGTTTTTT. Translation gives CASSFPYNGELFF.

This clone turned up a few times. The chain couples TRBV6-8 to TRBJ1-1, with D possibly TRBD1 on 5 matching bases. V was pared by 4 bases and J by 1 base, with 16 bases between. Germline lookup yields CDR1 MNHGY and CDR2 SAAAGT. CDR3 length: 16 amino acids. The CDR3 region is CASSLTTGSSNTEAFF. DNA for the CDR3: TGTGCCAGCAGTTTGACCACAGGATCGTCGAACACTGAAGCTTTCTTT.

In this sample, this clone turned up many times. V gene TRBV6-8 combines with J gene TRBJ1-2; D remains unclear. V lost 0 bases and J 7 bases, leaving 24 bases between the germline ends. Germline-derived CDR1 and CDR2 are MNHGY and SAAAGT. This CDR3 region has 18 residues. The CDR3 DNA reads as TGTGCCAGCAGTTACTCGAGGGCGGTCGGGGTGTTAGTAGGTGGCTACACCTTC. Translating gives CASSYSRAVGVLVGGYTF.

The chain is built from TRBV19 and TRBJ2-2; 8 nucleotides align to TRBD1. V dropped 5 bases and J dropped 7; count of bases not matched to a gene: 6. CDR1 and CDR2 from the germline V gene are LNHDA and SQIVND (reference sequence). The length of the CDR3 is 14 residues. The CDR3 DNA sequence: TGTGCCAGTAGTCGACAGGGGACGGGCGGGGAGCTGTTTTTT. Translation: CASSRQGTGGELFF.

The V call is TRBV29-1, the J call TRBJ2-1; D remains unclear. Germline V lookup: CDR1 SQVTM, CDR2 ANQGSEA. V shed 7 bases and J shed 3 bases, with 10 bases lying between them. This CDR3 spans 12 amino acids. CDR3 DNA sequence: TGCAGCGCAGACGGCAACTACAATGAGCAGTTCTTC. Translated: CSADGNYNEQFF.

This sequence joins TRBV29-1 and TRBJ1-2, with a weak D call TRBD1 (6 bases). The CDR3 totals 14 residues. Germline CDR1 is SQVTM and CDR2 is ANQGSEA. The ends were cut back, 6 bases at V and 5 bases at J, with 19 bases in the middle. CDR3 sequence: CSVGVGDTLYGYTF. The CDR3 DNA is TGCAGCGTCGGTGTCGGGGACACCCTTTATGGCTACACCTTC.

The chain joins TRBV28 to TRBJ2-7; D remains ambiguous. The germline CDR1 and CDR2 sequences are MDHEN and SYDVKM. CDR3 size: 15 residues. The germline V and J ends were trimmed by 7 bases and 0 bases, with 16 bases remaining between them. In DNA form, the CDR3 reads TGTGCCAGCATGAGGTCGGCCAGGAGCTCCTACGAGCAGTACTTC. This codes for CASMRSARSSYEQYF.

This clone has only a few counts. The rearrangement uses TRBV11-3 and TRBJ2-1; 10 bases match TRBD2. CDR1 is SGHNT and CDR2 is YENEEA in the germline V gene. The CDR3 covers 17 residues. Germline trimming cut 3 bases from V and 4 bases from J; bases unmatched to any gene: 9. In nucleotides, the CDR3 is TGTGCCAGCAGCTTGGTGGGAACTAGCGGGGTGTACAATGAGCAGTTCTTC. It translates to CASSLVGTSGVYNEQFF. Looking up the rest from reference TRBV11-3 and TRBJ2-1 gives the full variable domain: EAGVVQSPRYKIIEKKQPVAFWCNPISGHNTLYWYLQNLGQGPELLIRYENEEAVDDSQLPKDRFSAERLKGVDSTLKIQPAELGDSAVYLCASSLVGTSGVYNEQFFGPGTRLTVL.

This clone occurred a few times. The gene calls are TRBV6-8 and TRBJ1-1; D remains unclear. Germline values: CDR1 MNHGY, CDR2 SAAAGT. V lost 5 bases to trimming and J lost 4 bases, with 14 bases between them. This CDR3 is 14 amino acids long. The CDR3 spells CASSEVPGSTEAFF. CDR3 bases: TGTGCCAGCAGTGAGGTCCCAGGTTCCACTGAAGCTTTCTTT.

The genes are TRBV19 and TRBJ1-5; no clear D. Trimming took 3 bases from V and 7 from J, leaving 13 bases between them. Looked up from germline, CDR1 is LNHDA and CDR2 is SQIVND (reference sequence). The CDR3 covers 14 residues. CDR3 amino acids: CASSISVAPQPQHF. The CDR3 region has the DNA TGTGCCAGTAGTATTTCCGTAGCTCCGCAGCCCCAGCATTTT.

The chain is built from TRBV19 and TRBJ1-5; D is unclear. Between the trimmed V and J ends, which lost 0 bases and 1 base, there was a span of 13 bases. Germline CDR1 LNHDA, CDR2 SQIVND (reference sequence). The CDR3 has 17 amino acids. CDR3 sequence (DNA): TGTGCCAGTAGTATAGAGGCAGGTTTCGGCAGCAATCAGCCCCAGCATTTT. Translating it yields CASSIEAGFGSNQPQHF.

By sample fraction, this clone is medium-sized. The chain has TRBV11-3 and TRBJ2-7, with D unresolved. Germline V gene lookup returns CDR1 SGHNT and CDR2 YENEEA. The CDR3 sequence is 14 residues long. Trimming removed 3 bases from V and 3 bases from J, with 12 bases in between. The CDR3 spells CASSLIGSHYEQYF. The CDR3 DNA is TGTGCCAGCAGCTTGATCGGGTCCCACTACGAGCAGTACTTC.

The rearrangement uses TRBV29-1 and TRBJ1-2; the D gene is possibly TRBD1 (6 bases). Germline V gives CDR1 SQVTM, CDR2 ANQGSEA. The V gene lost 7 bases and the J gene lost 8 bases, with 20 bases spanning the gap. CDR3 size: 13 residues. CDR3 in DNA: TGCAGCGCGACCCGGTCAGGGGTGGTCGGCTACACCTTC. Its translation is CSATRSGVVGYTF.

This clone was recorded a few times. The chain links TRBV19 to TRBJ1-6; D remains ambiguous. CDR1 and CDR2 (germline): LNHDA, SQIVND (reference sequence). Between the trimmed V and J ends, which lost 3 bases and 6 bases, there was a span of 3 bases. The CDR3 spans 12 residues. CDR3 sequence: CASSIANSPLHF. Here the CDR3 DNA reads TGTGCCAGTAGTATCGCTAATTCACCCCTCCACTTT.

This clone came up a few times. CDR3: CSVAGMTGTEAFF. CDR3 sequence (DNA): TGCAGCGTAGCAGGGATGACGGGAACTGAAGCTTTCTTT. The chain is built from TRBV29-1 and TRBJ1-1; possible D gene TRBD1, 5 bases. The CDR3 has 13 amino acids. V was pared by 6 bases and J by 5 bases, with 16 bases between. The germline V gene has CDR1 SQVTM and CDR2 ANQGSEA.

By share, this clone counts as medium-sized (0.01 to 0.1%). This chain links TRBV11-3 with TRBJ1-2, with a tentative D call TRBD1 (5 bases). Germline V gives CDR1 SGHNT, CDR2 YENEEA. The ends were cut back, 5 bases at V and 1 base at J, with 11 bases in the middle. This CDR3 is 14 amino acids long. The CDR3 spells CASSPHQGNYGYTF. DNA of the CDR3: TGTGCCAGCAGCCCCCATCAGGGTAACTATGGCTACACCTTC. The full variable domain, in which reference TRBV11-3 and TRBJ1-2 provide the parts outside the CDR3, is EAGVVQSPRYKIIEKKQPVAFWCNPISGHNTLYWYLQNLGQGPELLIRYENEEAVDDSQLPKDRFSAERLKGVDSTLKIQPAELGDSAVYLCASSPHQGNYGYTFGSGTRLTVV.

The chain is built from TRBV28 and TRBJ2-7; 8 bases align to TRBD2. This CDR3 spans 15 amino acids. Losses at the gene ends were 3 bases for V and 6 bases for J; bases not matched to a gene: 10. Germline V lookup: CDR1 MDHEN, CDR2 SYDVKM. Here the CDR3 reads CASSFIQRGLGEQYF. CDR3 DNA: TGTGCCAGCAGTTTTATTCAGCGGGGGCTCGGCGAGCAGTACTTC.

The gene calls are TRBV19 and TRBJ2-3; a weak D match, TRBD1 (5 bases). V lost 6 bases and J lost 2, with 9 bases in between. Germline V gives CDR1 LNHDA, CDR2 SQIVND (reference sequence). The length of the CDR3 is 13 residues. The CDR3 protein is CASRAGLTDTQYF. Here the CDR3 DNA reads TGTGCCAGTAGAGCAGGGCTCACAGATACGCAGTATTTT.